This T cell receptor (beta chain) came from a study of T cells expressing NK-cell markers. Using the 5' RACE reads, TCRdb records one entry per CDR3 protein without DNA. The listing contains some 440,000 distinct CDR3 sequences. Germline CDR1 reads SNHLY; CDR2 reads FYNNEI. The CDR3 has 14 amino acids. The rearrangement links TRBV2 to TRBJ2-1; TCRdb's D call of TRBD1 is untestable without DNA. The sequenced sample consisted of blood T cells: a sorted CD56 or NKG2C T cell subset, CD4+ or CD8+ T cells, or bulk PBMC T cells (not recorded which). This sequence originates from a woman aged 45-59 years in good health. This CDR3 is CASSVEGEYNEQFF.